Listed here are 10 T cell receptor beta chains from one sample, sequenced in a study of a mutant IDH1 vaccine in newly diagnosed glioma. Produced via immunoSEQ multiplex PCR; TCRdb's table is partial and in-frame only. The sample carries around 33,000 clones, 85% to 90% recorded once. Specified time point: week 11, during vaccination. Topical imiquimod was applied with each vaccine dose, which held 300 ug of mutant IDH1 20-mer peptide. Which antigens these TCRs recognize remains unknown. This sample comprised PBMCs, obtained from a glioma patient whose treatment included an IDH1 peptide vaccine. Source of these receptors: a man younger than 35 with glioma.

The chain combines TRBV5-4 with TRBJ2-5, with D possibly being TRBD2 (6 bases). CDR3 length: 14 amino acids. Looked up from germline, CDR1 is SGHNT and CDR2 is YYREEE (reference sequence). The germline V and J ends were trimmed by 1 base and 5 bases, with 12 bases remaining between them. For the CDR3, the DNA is TGTGCCAGCAGCTTGACGGGAGCGGAGGAGACCCAGTACTTC. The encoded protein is CASSLTGAEETQYF.

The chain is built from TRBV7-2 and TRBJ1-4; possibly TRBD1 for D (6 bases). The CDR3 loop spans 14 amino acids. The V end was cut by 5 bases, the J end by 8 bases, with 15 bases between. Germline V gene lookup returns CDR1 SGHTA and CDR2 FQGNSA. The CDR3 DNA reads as TGTGCCAGCAGCAAACAGGGAGGCAGGGAAAAACTGTTTTTT. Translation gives CASSKQGGREKLFF. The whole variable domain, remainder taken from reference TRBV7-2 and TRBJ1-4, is GAGVSQSPSNKVTEKGKDVELRCDPISGHTALYWYRQSLGQGLEFLIYFQGNSAPDKSGLPSDRFSAERTGGSVSTLTIQRTQQEDSAVYLCASSKQGGREKLFFGSGTQLSVL.

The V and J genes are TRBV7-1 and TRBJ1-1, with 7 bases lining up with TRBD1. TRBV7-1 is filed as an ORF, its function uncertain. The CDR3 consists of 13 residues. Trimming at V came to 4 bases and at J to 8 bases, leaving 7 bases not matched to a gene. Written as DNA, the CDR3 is TGTGCCAGCAGCTTAGGACAGGCCCGCGAAGCTTTCTTT. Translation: CASSLGQAREAFF.

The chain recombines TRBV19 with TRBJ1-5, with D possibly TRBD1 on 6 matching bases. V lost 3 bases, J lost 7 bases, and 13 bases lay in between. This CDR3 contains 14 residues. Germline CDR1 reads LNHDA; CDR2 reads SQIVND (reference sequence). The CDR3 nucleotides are TGTGCCAGTAGTATCTCGGGGGGGGGCCAGCCCCAGCATTTT. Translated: CASSISGGGQPQHF. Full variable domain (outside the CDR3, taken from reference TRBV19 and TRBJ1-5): DGGITQSPKYLFRKEGQNVTLSCEQNLNHDAMYWYRQDPGQGLRLIYYSQIVNDFQKGDIAEGYSVSREKKESFPLTVTSAQKNPTAFYLCASSISGGGQPQHFGDGTRLSIL.

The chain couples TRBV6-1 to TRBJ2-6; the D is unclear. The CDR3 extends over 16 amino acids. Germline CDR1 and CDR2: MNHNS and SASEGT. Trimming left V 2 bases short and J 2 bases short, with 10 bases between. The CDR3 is CASSEFRVPGANVLTF. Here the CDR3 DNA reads TGTGCCAGCAGTGAATTCCGGGTGCCTGGGGCCAACGTCCTGACTTTC.

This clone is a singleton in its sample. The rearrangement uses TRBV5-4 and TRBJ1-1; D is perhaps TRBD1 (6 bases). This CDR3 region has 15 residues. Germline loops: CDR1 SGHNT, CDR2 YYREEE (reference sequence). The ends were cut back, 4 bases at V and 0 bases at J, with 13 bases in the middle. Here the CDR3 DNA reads TGTGCCAGCAGCCTCCGGGACACCCTGAACACTGAAGCTTTCTTT. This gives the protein CASSLRDTLNTEAFF.

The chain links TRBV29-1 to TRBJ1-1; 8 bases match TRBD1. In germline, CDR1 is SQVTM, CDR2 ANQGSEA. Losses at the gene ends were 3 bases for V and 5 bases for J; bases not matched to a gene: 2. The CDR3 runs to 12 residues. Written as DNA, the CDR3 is TGCAGCGTTGACCGGACAGGGACTGAAGCTTTCTTT. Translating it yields CSVDRTGTEAFF. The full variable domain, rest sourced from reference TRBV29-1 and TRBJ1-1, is SAVISQKPSRDICQRGTSLTIQCQVDSQVTMMFWYRQQPGQSLTLIATANQGSEATYESGFVIDKFPISRPNLTFSTLTVSNMSPEDSSIYLCSVDRTGTEAFFGQGTRLTVV.

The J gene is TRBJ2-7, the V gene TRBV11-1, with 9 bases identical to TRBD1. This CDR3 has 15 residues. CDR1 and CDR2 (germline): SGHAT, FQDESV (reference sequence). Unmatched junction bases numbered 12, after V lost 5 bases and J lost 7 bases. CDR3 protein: CASSARRDRVVEQYF. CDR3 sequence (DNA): TGTGCCAGCAGCGCACGTCGGGACAGGGTGGTGGAGCAGTACTTC.

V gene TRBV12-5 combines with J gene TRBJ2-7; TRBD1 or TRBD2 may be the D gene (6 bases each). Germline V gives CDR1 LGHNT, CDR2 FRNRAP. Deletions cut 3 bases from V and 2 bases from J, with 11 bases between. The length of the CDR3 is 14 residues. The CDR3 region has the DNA TGTGCTAGTGGTTTCAAGGAGGGGGCCTACGAGCAGTACTTC. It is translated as CASGFKEGAYEQYF. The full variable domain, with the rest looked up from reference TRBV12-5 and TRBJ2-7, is DARVTQTPRHKVTEMGQEVTMRCQPILGHNTVFWYRQTMMQGLELLAYFRNRAPLDDSGMPKDRFSAEMPDATLATLKIQPSEPRDSAVYFCASGFKEGAYEQYFGPGTRLTVT.

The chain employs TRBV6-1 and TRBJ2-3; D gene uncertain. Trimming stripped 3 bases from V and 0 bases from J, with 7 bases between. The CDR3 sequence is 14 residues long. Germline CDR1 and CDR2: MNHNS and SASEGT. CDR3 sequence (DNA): TGTGCCAGCAGTGATCGGTGGAGCACAGATACGCAGTATTTT. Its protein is CASSDRWSTDTQYF.